Presented here are 8 T cell receptor beta chains from one specimen sequenced in a study of T cell responses to AZD1222 COVID-19 vaccine (dated by TCRdb to the early 2020s). The receptor library was made with the immunoSEQ multiplex PCR assay. This immuneACCESS table, as held by TCRdb, lists in-frame sequences with V and J called but not all clones. Of the missing ones, under half trace to an unresolved V gene in checked studies; the others have no known cause. The table for this sample lists under 35,000 clones; approximately 91% of them were counted only once. About 48% of the sample is taken by the ten largest. This sample's time point label indicates: baseline before first vaccination. The material sequenced was peripheral blood, taken on day 0 of AZD1222 vaccination. Receptors were obtained from an adult in good health.

This clone was seen just once. The chain employs TRBV12-5 and TRBJ2-7; TRBD1 agrees at 8 bases. The CDR3 is 18 amino acids. CDR1 is LGHNT and CDR2 is FRNRAP in the germline V gene. Losses at the gene ends were 0 bases for V and 0 bases for J; bases not matched to a gene: 10. The CDR3 nucleotides are TGTGCTAGTGGTTTGGTGGGCAGGGGGCTAACCGACTCCTACGAGCAGTACTTC. Residues: CASGLVGRGLTDSYEQYF. Full variable domain (rest looked up from reference TRBV12-5 and TRBJ2-7): DARVTQTPRHKVTEMGQEVTMRCQPILGHNTVFWYRQTMMQGLELLAYFRNRAPLDDSGMPKDRFSAEMPDATLATLKIQPSEPRDSAVYFCASGLVGRGLTDSYEQYFGPGTRLTVT.

This rearrangement joins TRBV6-2 or TRBV6-3 to TRBJ2-7; a possible D gene is TRBD2 (5 bases). V shed 3 bases and J shed 5 bases, with 8 bases lying between them. CDR3 length equals 12 residues. Germline V lookup: CDR1 MNHEY, CDR2 SVGEGT. CDR3 residues: CASSYEGDEQYF. Written as DNA, the CDR3 is TGTGCCAGCAGTTATGAGGGCGACGAGCAGTACTTC.

The V call is TRBV5-1, the J call TRBJ1-1, with D perhaps TRBD1 (6 bases). CDR1 SGHRS and CDR2 YFSETQ come from the germline V gene. The germline V and J ends were trimmed by 0 bases and 1 base, with 10 bases remaining between them. The CDR3 loop spans 15 amino acids. DNA of the CDR3: TGCGCCAGCAGCTTGGACGGCAGGGGGAACACTGAAGCTTTCTTT. It is translated as CASSLDGRGNTEAFF.

This chain joins TRBV6-1 and TRBJ1-4; D unresolved. Between the trimmed V and J ends, which lost 0 bases and 3 bases, there was a span of 20 bases. The germline V gene encodes CDR1 MNHNS and CDR2 SASEGT. CDR3 length: 19 amino acids. The CDR3: CASSEAGTYRPTSNEKLFF. CDR3 nucleotides: TGTGCCAGCAGTGAAGCCGGTACGTACCGGCCGACTTCTAATGAAAAACTGTTTTTT.

The chain couples TRBV19 to TRBJ1-5; unclear D gene. This CDR3 comprises 12 residues. The V and J ends lost 5 bases and 7 bases respectively, with 9 bases between them. Germline V gene sequence: CDR1 LNHDA, CDR2 SQIVND (reference sequence). This CDR3 is CASSLFAQPQHF. The DNA of the CDR3 is TGTGCCAGTAGTTTATTTGCACAGCCCCAGCATTTT.

The J gene is TRBJ2-2, the V gene TRBV5-6; D call uncertain. V was pared by 5 bases and J by 1 base, with 18 bases between. CDR3 length: 17 amino acids. Germline lookup yields CDR1 SGHDT and CDR2 YYEEEE. For the CDR3, the DNA is TGTGCCAGCAGTCTGAGGTTCTGGACGAGGAACACCGGGGAGCTGTTTTTT. Protein: CASSLRFWTRNTGELFF.

V is TRBV12-3 or TRBV12-4 and J is TRBJ2-7; 7 bases map to TRBD1. The V segment lost 6 bases and the J segment 3 bases; nucleotides outside the gene matches: 5. This CDR3 is built from 13 residues. The CDR3 DNA is TGTGCCAGCAGGTCCGGGACAGACTACGAGCAGTACTTC. Translating it yields CASRSGTDYEQYF.

This clone was observed a single time. The genes are TRBV6-2 or TRBV6-3 and TRBJ1-2; 7 bases line up with TRBD1. The V gene's germline CDR1 is MNHEY and CDR2 SVGEGT. J was trimmed by 6 bases and V by 6 bases; bases with no gene match: 7. The CDR3 has 13 amino acids. DNA for the CDR3: TGTGCCAGCAGCCTACTTGGGACAGATGGCTACACCTTC. Its protein product is CASSLLGTDGYTF.